Following are 14 T cell receptor beta chains from one sample sequenced in a study of T cell repertoires in cytomegalovirus infection. Their specific antigens are unknown. TCRdb independently ran MiXCR on the reads; one entry per CDR3 protein. The table includes some 350,000 distinct CDR3 sequences, just under 35% detected once. The sequences come from cultured PBMCs, collected from culture after CMV antigen stimulation. The receptor set was obtained from a human donor in good health (CMV status not recorded). Some clones in this sample may be carry-over from other donors' samples.

In this sample, this clonotype turned up a few times. V usage is TRBV2 and J usage is TRBJ1-6; 8 bases are a match to TRBD1. This CDR3 is built from 16 residues. V dropped 6 bases and J dropped 9; count of bases not matched to a gene: 13. CDR1 SNHLY and CDR2 FYNNEI come from the germline V gene. DNA of the CDR3: TGTGCCAGCAGCGTTACGGACAGGGAGTACTCTTCACCCCTCCACTTT. It yields the protein CASSVTDREYSSPLHF.

This chain joins TRBV11-2 and TRBJ2-7; D gene uncertain. Trimming pared 4 bases from V and 5 bases from J, leaving 15 bases between. The CDR3 has 14 residues. From germline, CDR1 is SGHAT and CDR2 FQNNGV. CDR3 sequence (DNA): TGTGCCAGCAGCTCACGAAGGTTTGTGGACGAGCAGTACTTC. Protein product: CASSSRRFVDEQYF.

At least ten counts were recorded for this clonotype. The V call is TRBV7-2, the J call TRBJ2-3; tentatively, D is TRBD1 (6 bases). V was trimmed by 5 bases and J by 4 bases, leaving 7 bases between them. This CDR3 is 12 amino acids long. Germline CDR1 and CDR2: SGHTA and FQGNSA. DNA of the CDR3: TGTGCCAGCAGCCCAGGGGCAGATACGCAGTATTTT. It codes for CASSPGADTQYF.

The V and J genes are TRBV4-1 and TRBJ2-7; 10 bases match TRBD2. The CDR3 has 15 residues. The germline V gene has CDR1 MGHRA and CDR2 YSYEKL. Trimming removed 2 bases from V and 2 bases from J; junction bases left unmatched: 3. The CDR3 spells CASSQSGRGTYEQYF. CDR3 nucleotide sequence: TGCGCCAGCAGCCAAAGCGGGAGGGGCACCTACGAGCAGTACTTC.

The sample holds many counts of this clonotype. The CDR3 sequence: CASSFGQNGNSPLHF. In DNA form, the CDR3 reads TGTGCCAGCAGTTTCGGACAGAACGGGAATTCACCCCTCCACTTT. The rearrangement joins TRBV12-3 or TRBV12-4 to TRBJ1-6; weak D call: TRBD1 (6 bases). The CDR3 has 15 residues. Trimming took off 3 bases at V and 7 bases at J, with 13 bases between the two ends.

This chain uses TRBV20-1 with TRBJ2-7; tentatively, D is TRBD1 or TRBD2 (6 bases each). Trimming pared 3 bases from V and 5 bases from J, leaving 17 bases between. Looked up from germline, CDR1 is DFQATT and CDR2 is SNEGSKA (reference sequence). This CDR3 has 14 residues. The CDR3 loop reads CSASSLGGRDEQYF. The CDR3 DNA sequence: TGCAGTGCTAGCAGCCTCGGGGGCCGGGACGAGCAGTACTTC.

Only a few counts were recorded for this clonotype. The chain couples TRBV7-8 to TRBJ2-1, with TRBD2 matching over 8 bases. Germline V lookup: CDR1 SGHVS, CDR2 FQNEAQ. This CDR3 has 16 amino acids. The V and J ends lost 6 bases and 2 bases, in that order; junction bases with no gene match: 9. CDR3 nucleotide sequence: TGTGCCAGCAGATCCAGCGGGAGTAGAACCTACAATGAGCAGTTCTTC. Translation gives CASRSSGSRTYNEQFF.

This clonotype appeared a few times. The V and J genes are TRBV4-1 and TRBJ2-5; 7 bases align to TRBD1. With 1 base clipped from V and 4 bases from J, the junction kept 9 bases outside the gene matches. The CDR3 is 16 residues long. Looked up from germline, CDR1 is MGHRA and CDR2 is YSYEKL. CDR3 sequence: CASSQVLRTGSETQYF. In DNA, the CDR3 is TGCGCCAGCAGCCAAGTCCTGAGGACAGGTTCAGAGACCCAGTACTTC.

The CDR3 coding sequence is TGTGCCAGTAGTCCAAAGGGAGGGCGGATGGCCTTCTTT. Its protein product is CASSPKGGRMAFF. The chain joins TRBV19 to TRBJ1-1; D not certain. Germline-derived CDR1 and CDR2 are LNHDA and SQIVND (reference sequence). Deletions cut 5 bases from V and 14 bases from J, with 21 bases between. There are 13 residues in the CDR3.

In nucleotides, the CDR3 is TGCAGCGTTACGACCGGGACAGATACGCAGTATTTT. Amino acid sequence: CSVTTGTDTQYF. The rearrangement links TRBV29-1 to TRBJ2-3; D is unclear. V lost 5 bases and J 3 bases, leaving 9 bases between the germline ends. This CDR3 spans 12 amino acids. Germline V gene lookup returns CDR1 SQVTM and CDR2 ANQGSEA.

CDR3 protein: CATLSRSPGPSSYNEQFF. Written as DNA, the CDR3 is TGTGCCACTTTATCTAGGAGCCCGGGACCCAGCTCCTACAATGAGCAGTTCTTC. V is TRBV19 and J is TRBJ2-1; D may correspond to TRBD1 or TRBD2 (5 bases each). Trimming took off 10 bases at V and 0 bases at J, with 25 bases between the two ends. CDR1 LNHDA and CDR2 SQIVND come from the germline V gene (reference sequence). The CDR3 loop spans 18 amino acids.

This sequence joins TRBV7-6 and TRBJ1-1; D possibly corresponds to TRBD1 (5 bases). The CDR3 extends over 14 amino acids. Germline V gene data show CDR1 as SGHVS and CDR2 as FNYEAQ. V was pared by 4 bases and J by 5 bases, with 14 bases between. The CDR3 reads CASSSRDWGTEAFF. The CDR3 DNA follows: TGTGCCAGCAGCTCCCGGGACTGGGGGACTGAAGCTTTCTTT.

J is TRBJ2-3 and V is TRBV20-1, with D perhaps matching TRBD1 (6 bases). V lost 6 bases and J lost 6, with 13 bases in between. Germline CDR1 and CDR2: DFQATT and SNEGSKA (reference sequence). The CDR3 loop spans 12 amino acids. CDR3 region: CSANQGYDTQYF. CDR3 coding DNA: TGCAGTGCCAATCAGGGGTATGATACGCAGTATTTT.

The chain employs TRBV12-3 or TRBV12-4 and TRBJ2-2; D unclear. Trimming stripped 6 bases from V and 3 bases from J, with 11 bases between. CDR3 length equals 14 residues. Here the CDR3 DNA reads TGTGCCAGCAGCCAGATGGTAGACACCGGGGAGCTGTTTTTT. Amino acid sequence: CASSQMVDTGELFF.